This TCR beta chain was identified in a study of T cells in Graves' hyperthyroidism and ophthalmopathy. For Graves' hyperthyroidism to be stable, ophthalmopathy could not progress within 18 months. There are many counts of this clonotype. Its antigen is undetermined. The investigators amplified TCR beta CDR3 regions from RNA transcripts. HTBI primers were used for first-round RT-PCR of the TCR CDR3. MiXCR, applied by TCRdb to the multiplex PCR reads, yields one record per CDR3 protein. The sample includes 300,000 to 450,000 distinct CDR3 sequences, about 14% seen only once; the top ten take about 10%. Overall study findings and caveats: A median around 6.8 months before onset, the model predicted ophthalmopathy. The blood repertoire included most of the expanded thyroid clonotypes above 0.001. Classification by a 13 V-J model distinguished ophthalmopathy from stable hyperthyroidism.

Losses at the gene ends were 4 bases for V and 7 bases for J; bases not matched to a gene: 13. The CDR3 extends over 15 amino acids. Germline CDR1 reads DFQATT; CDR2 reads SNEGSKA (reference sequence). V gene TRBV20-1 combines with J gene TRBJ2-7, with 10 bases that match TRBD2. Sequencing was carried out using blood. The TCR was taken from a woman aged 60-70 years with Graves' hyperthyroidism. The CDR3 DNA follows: TGCAGTGCTAAAAAGACCAACCCTAGCGGGAGAGAGCAGTACTTC. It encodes CSAKKTNPSGREQYF.